These 14 T cell receptor beta chains share one sample of origin, sequenced in a study of T cell responses to AZD1222 COVID-19 vaccine (dated by TCRdb to the early 2020s). This specimen's time point label, per the study, means: baseline before first vaccination. To prepare the library, the immunoSEQ multiplex PCR assay was applied. This immuneACCESS table, as held by TCRdb, lists in-frame sequences with V and J called but not all clones. Of the missing ones, under half trace to an unresolved V gene in checked studies; the others have no known cause. The sample table contains approximately 89,000 clones; only one count was recorded for about 91% of them. In total, the top ten clones hold more than 4.5% of the sample. Here the sequenced sample was peripheral blood, taken on day 0 of AZD1222 vaccination. These receptors all come from an adult in good health.

For the CDR3, the DNA is TGTGCCAGCAGTTTGCGGAGGAACACTGAAGCTTTCTTT. This codes for CASSLRRNTEAFF. The genes are TRBV12-3 or TRBV12-4 and TRBJ1-1; D is unclear. V lost 3 bases and J lost 1, with 6 bases in between. This CDR3 contains 13 residues.

The gene calls are TRBV6-5 and TRBJ2-1; TRBD2 is a possible D gene (6 bases). Per germline, CDR1 MNHEY and CDR2 SVGAGI. V gave up 0 bases and J gave up 6 bases, with 12 bases separating them. CDR3 length: 15 amino acids. The CDR3 region is CASSYSGTGSNEQFF. CDR3 bases: TGTGCCAGCAGTTACTCCGGGACTGGTAGCAATGAGCAGTTCTTC.

This chain connects TRBV13 to TRBJ2-7; D assignment may be TRBD1 or TRBD2 (5 bases each). Trimming took 5 bases from V and 3 from J, leaving 14 bases between them. Germline CDR1 PRHDT, CDR2 FYEKMQ (reference sequence). The CDR3 is made up of 14 amino acids. The CDR3 is CASSPGTANYEQYF. The CDR3 region has the DNA TGTGCCAGCAGCCCCGGGACGGCCAACTACGAGCAGTACTTC.

The chain links TRBV28 to TRBJ2-1, with 8 bases fitting TRBD2. V was clipped by 3 bases and J by 0 bases; unmatched bases: 7. Germline CDR1 MDHEN, CDR2 SYDVKM. This CDR3 contains 17 residues. CDR3 DNA sequence: TGTGCCAGCAGTTTGGCTAGCGGGCCGAGCTCCTACAATGAGCAGTTCTTC. Translation: CASSLASGPSSYNEQFF.

This chain connects TRBV28 to TRBJ1-6, with D perhaps TRBD1 (5 bases). The CDR3 consists of 14 residues. V was cut by 6 bases and J by 4 bases, with 10 bases left in between. Germline assignment: CDR1 MDHEN and CDR2 SYDVKM. The CDR3 is CASRSWGYNSPLHF. The CDR3 DNA is TGTGCCAGCAGGTCATGGGGGTATAATTCACCCCTCCACTTT.

V and J are TRBV29-1 and TRBJ2-3, with TRBD1 identical over 12 bases. There are 13 residues in the CDR3. Germline V gene sequence: CDR1 SQVTM, CDR2 ANQGSEA. The J segment lost 6 bases and the V segment lost 3 bases, leaving 1 base of the junction unmatched. The CDR3 region has the DNA TGCAGCGTTGAGGGACAGGGGGCGGATACGCAGTATTTT. Amino acids: CSVEGQGADTQYF.

The CDR3 DNA reads as TGTGCCAGCCGGGACACCTCCTACAATGAGCAGTTCTTC. Translating it yields CASRDTSYNEQFF. The rearrangement links TRBV6-4 to TRBJ2-1, with D possibly matching TRBD1 (6 bases). This CDR3 is 13 amino acids long. V was cut by 8 bases and J by 0 bases, with 8 bases left in between. Germline V gene lookup returns CDR1 MRHNA and CDR2 SNTAGT.

This clone was seen once. The V gene is TRBV18, the J gene TRBJ1-1, with D unresolved. Trimming removed 3 bases from V and 1 base from J, with 12 bases in between. Germline CDR1 and CDR2: KGHSH and LQKENI. There are 15 residues in the CDR3. Here the CDR3 reads CASSPRSQSNTEAFF. In DNA, the CDR3 is TGTGCCAGCTCACCCCGGTCGCAATCGAACACTGAAGCTTTCTTT.

The chain has TRBV4-1 and TRBJ2-1; 13 bases align to TRBD2. Germline assignment: CDR1 MGHRA and CDR2 YSYEKL. The ends lost 1 base at V and 3 bases at J; junction bases unmatched: 3. This CDR3 is built from 17 residues. The CDR3 loop reads CASSQGTSGSLYNEQFF. CDR3 sequence (DNA): TGCGCCAGCAGCCAAGGGACTAGCGGGAGCCTCTACAATGAGCAGTTCTTC.

V is TRBV2 and J is TRBJ1-1; D gene ambiguous. Germline V lookup: CDR1 SNHLY, CDR2 FYNNEI. This CDR3 has 13 amino acids. V lost 3 bases and J 1 base, leaving 6 bases between the germline ends. As DNA, the CDR3 is TGTGCCAGCAGTGACCTGCGGAACACTGAAGCTTTCTTT. Protein product: CASSDLRNTEAFF.

V and J are TRBV29-1 and TRBJ1-2; D unclear. Trimming pared 3 bases from V and 2 bases from J, leaving 10 bases between. This CDR3 is 13 amino acids long. CDR1 and CDR2 from the germline V gene are SQVTM and ANQGSEA. The CDR3 region has the DNA TGCAGCGTTGACGGGATTGGAAACTATGGCTACACCTTC. Protein sequence: CSVDGIGNYGYTF.

The V gene is TRBV7-6, the J gene TRBJ1-5; D may be TRBD1 (6 bases). The germline V gene encodes CDR1 SGHVS and CDR2 FNYEAQ. The CDR3 runs to 18 residues. The V end lost 5 bases, the J end lost 0 bases, and 20 bases lay between the germline ends. This chain's CDR3 is CASSRRKDRIYSNQPQHF. The CDR3 bases are TGTGCCAGCAGCCGTAGAAAAGACAGGATATATAGCAATCAGCCCCAGCATTTT.

This clone has only one observation. For the CDR3, the DNA is TGTGCCAGCAGTGAAGGGGGGGGAACCATATACGAGCAGTACTTC. Its translation is CASSEGGGTIYEQYF. This sequence joins TRBV6-1 and TRBJ2-7, with 7 bases identical to TRBD2. The J segment lost 4 bases and the V segment lost 1 base, leaving 7 bases of the junction unmatched. Germline V gene data show CDR1 as MNHNS and CDR2 as SASEGT. The CDR3 sequence is 15 residues long.

This rearrangement joins TRBV4-1 to TRBJ1-2; D is unclear. The germline V gene has CDR1 MGHRA and CDR2 YSYEKL. CDR3 length: 15 residues. V shed 4 bases and J shed 5 bases, with 17 bases lying between them. The CDR3 coding sequence is TGCGCCAGCAGCCCACTCCTGCGCAGCGATTATGGCTACACCTTC. It translates to CASSPLLRSDYGYTF.